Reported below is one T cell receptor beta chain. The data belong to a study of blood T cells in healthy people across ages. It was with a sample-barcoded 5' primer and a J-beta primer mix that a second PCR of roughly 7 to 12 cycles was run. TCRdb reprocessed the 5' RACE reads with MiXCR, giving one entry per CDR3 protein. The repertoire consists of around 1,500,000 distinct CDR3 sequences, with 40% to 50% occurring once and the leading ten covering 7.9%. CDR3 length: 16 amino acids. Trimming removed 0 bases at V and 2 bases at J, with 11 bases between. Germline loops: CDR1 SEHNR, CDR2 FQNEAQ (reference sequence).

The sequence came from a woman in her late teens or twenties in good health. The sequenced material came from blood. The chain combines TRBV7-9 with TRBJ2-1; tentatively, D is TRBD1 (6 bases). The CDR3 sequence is CASSLATGSAYNEQFF. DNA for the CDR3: TGTGCCAGCAGCTTAGCAACAGGGAGCGCCTACAATGAGCAGTTCTTC. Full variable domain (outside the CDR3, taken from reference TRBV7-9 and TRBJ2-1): DTGVSQNPRHKITKRGQNVTFRCDPISEHNRLYWYRQTLGQGPEFLTYFQNEAQLEKSRLLSDRFSAERPKGSFSTLEIQRTEQGDSAMYLCASSLATGSAYNEQFFGPGTRLTVL.